These T cell receptor beta chains were read from a single sample in a study of breast tumors, draining lymph nodes, adjacent tissues. Via MiXCR, TCRdb re-called the multiplex PCR reads, giving one row per CDR3 protein. Found here are around 15,000 distinct CDR3 sequences, around half of them singletons; the top ten hold approximately 15%. Sequenced material: tumor-adjacent breast tissue. The receptor source for this set is a female donor with breast cancer. Some clones in this sample may be carry-over from other donors' samples. Both conserved end residues are part of each CDR3. D genes are given only for firm matches. Rows give clone size only sometimes, using once, few, many, or a class for an expanded clone.

v_call	d_call	clone_size	j_call	cdr3_aa	cdr3_nt
TRBV4-1	-	-	TRBJ2-2	CASSPRDMVGELFF	TGCGCCAGCAGCCCACGGGACATGGTTGGAGAGCTGTTTTTT
TRBV7-2	-	-	TRBJ2-7	CASSLQATDYEQYF	TGTGCCAGCAGCTTACAAGCGACAGACTACGAGCAGTACTTC
TRBV29-1	-	-	TRBJ1-2	CSVDEGPLAF	TGCAGCGTTGATGAGGGGCCGTTGGCCTTC
TRBV15	TRBD1	-	TRBJ1-4	CATSGGQTNEKLFF	TGTGCCACCAGCGGGGGACAGACTAATGAAAAACTGTTTTTT
TRBV15	-	few	TRBJ1-2	CATSKGKKRSDYGYTF	TGTGCCACCAGCAAGGGGAAAAAACGATCCGATTATGGCTACACCTTC
TRBV18	-	many	TRBJ2-7	CASSREGVYEQYF	TGTGCCAGCTCACGTGAAGGGGTCTACGAGCAGTACTTC
TRBV20-1	-	medium-sized	TRBJ2-5	CSATWETQYF	TGCAGTGCCACGTGGGAGACCCAGTACTTC
TRBV5-7	TRBD1	-	TRBJ2-1	CASSPRDRGNEQFF	TGTGCCAGCAGTCCCCGGGACAGGGGTAATGAGCAGTTCTTC
TRBV24-1	TRBD2	-	TRBJ2-7	CATSTSGSSYEQYF	TGTGCCACCAGTACTAGCGGGAGCTCCTACGAGCAGTACTTC
TRBV6-6	TRBD2	many	TRBJ2-5	CASRDTSGRTDQETQYF	TGTGCCAGCAGGGATACTAGCGGACGTACCGACCAAGAGACCCAGTACTTC
TRBV4-2	TRBD1	-	TRBJ2-5	CVSSQGARQGETQCF	TGTGTCAGCAGCCAGGGGGCTAGGCAGGGGGAGACCCAGTGCTTC
TRBV20-1	TRBD1	-	TRBJ1-5	CSARGDRGLNQPQHF	TGCAGTGCTAGGGGTGACAGGGGTCTTAATCAGCCCCAGCATTTT
TRBV5-5	TRBD1	-	TRBJ2-7	CASRGSGTGETEQYF	TGTGCCAGCAGAGGTAGCGGGACAGGGGAAACCGAGCAGTACTTC
TRBV7-6	TRBD1	-	TRBJ1-6	CASSLGGQGNSPLHF	TGTGCCAGCAGCTTAGGCGGACAGGGGAATTCACCCCTCCACTTT
TRBV20-1	-	-	TRBJ2-1	CSANSGGQAYNEQFF	TGCAGTGCGAACTCCGGTGGCCAGGCCTACAATGAGCAGTTCTTC
TRBV9	TRBD2	-	TRBJ2-3	CASSGGTSGSPTFAQYF	TGTGCCAGCAGCGGTGGGACTAGCGGGTCCCCCACGTTCGCGCAGTATTTT
TRBV7-2	-	-	TRBJ2-7	CASTQAISYEQYF	TGTGCCAGCACTCAAGCTATCTCCTACGAGCAGTACTTC
TRBV7-3	TRBD2	few	TRBJ2-5	CASSPGTSGGSGTQYF	TGTGCCAGCAGCCCCGGGACTAGCGGAGGGAGTGGGACCCAGTACTTC
TRBV7-9	-	few	TRBJ2-1	CASSLTGMGEQFF	TGTGCCAGCAGCCTTACAGGCATGGGTGAGCAGTTCTTC
TRBV10-3	-	medium-sized	TRBJ2-5	CAISESESETQYF	TGTGCCATCAGTGAGTCGGAGAGCGAGACCCAGTACTTC
TRBV7-9	TRBD1	-	TRBJ1-2	CASSRKGQGRGYGYTF	TGTGCCAGCAGCCGAAAAGGACAGGGGAGGGGATATGGCTACACCTTC
TRBV25-1	-	-	TRBJ1-1	CASRSDRLNTEAFF	TGTGCCAGCAGGTCTGACAGGTTAAACACTGAAGCTTTCTTT
TRBV20-1	-	-	TRBJ2-7	CSARGSYEQYF	TGCAGTGCTAGAGGGTCCTACGAGCAGTACTTC
TRBV20-1	TRBD2	-	TRBJ2-1	CSARVTSGRLNEQFF	TGCAGTGCTAGAGTGACTAGCGGGAGACTCAATGAGCAGTTCTTC
TRBV18	-	many	TRBJ2-7	CASSLGLVEQYF	TGTGCCAGCTCACTCGGGCTAGTCGAGCAGTACTTC